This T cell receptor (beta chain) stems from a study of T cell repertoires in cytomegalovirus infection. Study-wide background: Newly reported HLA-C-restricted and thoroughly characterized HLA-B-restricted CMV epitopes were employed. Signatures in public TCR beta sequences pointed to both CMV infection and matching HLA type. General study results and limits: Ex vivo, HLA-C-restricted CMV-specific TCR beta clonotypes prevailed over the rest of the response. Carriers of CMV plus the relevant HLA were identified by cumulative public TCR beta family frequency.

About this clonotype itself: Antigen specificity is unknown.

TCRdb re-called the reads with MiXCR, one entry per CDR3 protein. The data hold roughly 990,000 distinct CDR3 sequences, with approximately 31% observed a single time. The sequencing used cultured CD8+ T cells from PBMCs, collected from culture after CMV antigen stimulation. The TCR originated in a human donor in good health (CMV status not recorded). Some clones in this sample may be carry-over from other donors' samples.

CDR3 in DNA: TGCAGTGCCACTGACAGGGTTAATGAAAAACTGTTTTTT. Translated: CSATDRVNEKLFF. The J gene is TRBJ1-4, the V gene TRBV20-1; TRBD1 aligns across 7 bases. The CDR3 covers 13 residues. V gave up 6 bases and J gave up 4 bases; unmatched junction bases: 5. The germline V gene encodes CDR1 DFQATT and CDR2 SNEGSKA (reference sequence).